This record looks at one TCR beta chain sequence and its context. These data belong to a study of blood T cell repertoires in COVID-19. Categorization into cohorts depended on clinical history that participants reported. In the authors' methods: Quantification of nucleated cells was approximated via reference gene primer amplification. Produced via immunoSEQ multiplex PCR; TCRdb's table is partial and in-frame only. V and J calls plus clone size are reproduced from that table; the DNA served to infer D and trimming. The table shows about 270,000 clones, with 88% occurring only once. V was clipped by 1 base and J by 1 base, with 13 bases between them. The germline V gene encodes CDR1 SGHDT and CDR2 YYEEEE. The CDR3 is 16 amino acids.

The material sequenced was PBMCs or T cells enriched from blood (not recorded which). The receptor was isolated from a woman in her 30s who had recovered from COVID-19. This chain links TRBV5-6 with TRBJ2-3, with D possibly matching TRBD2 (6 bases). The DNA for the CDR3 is TGTGCCAGCAGCTTGTACCGGGAGATTGGCACAGATACGCAGTATTTT. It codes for CASSLYREIGTDTQYF.